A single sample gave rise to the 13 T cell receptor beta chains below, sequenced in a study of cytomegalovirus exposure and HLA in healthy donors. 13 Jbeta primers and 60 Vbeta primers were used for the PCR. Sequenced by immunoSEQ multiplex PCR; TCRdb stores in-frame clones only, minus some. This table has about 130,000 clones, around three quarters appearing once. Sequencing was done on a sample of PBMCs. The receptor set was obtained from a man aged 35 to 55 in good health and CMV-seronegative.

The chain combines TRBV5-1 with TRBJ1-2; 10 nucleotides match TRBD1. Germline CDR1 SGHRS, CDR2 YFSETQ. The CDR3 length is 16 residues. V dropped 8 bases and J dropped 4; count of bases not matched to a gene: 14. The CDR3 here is CASRNNDRGLSYGYTF. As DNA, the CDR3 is TGCGCCAGTAGGAACAACGACAGGGGGCTTTCCTATGGCTACACCTTC.

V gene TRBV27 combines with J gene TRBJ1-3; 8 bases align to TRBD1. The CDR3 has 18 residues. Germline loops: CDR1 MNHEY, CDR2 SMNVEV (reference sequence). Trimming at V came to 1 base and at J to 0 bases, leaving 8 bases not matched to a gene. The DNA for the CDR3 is TGTGCCAGCAGTTTATGGGACAGGCCCCCTCTCTCTGGAAACACCATATATTTT. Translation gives CASSLWDRPPLSGNTIYF.

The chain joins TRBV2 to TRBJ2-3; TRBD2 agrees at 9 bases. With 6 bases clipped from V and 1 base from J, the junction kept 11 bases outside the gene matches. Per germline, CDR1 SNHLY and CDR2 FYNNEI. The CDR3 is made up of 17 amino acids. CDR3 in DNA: TGTGCCAGCAGATTTGGGGGACTAGCTCTGGGCACAGATACGCAGTATTTT. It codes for CASRFGGLALGTDTQYF.

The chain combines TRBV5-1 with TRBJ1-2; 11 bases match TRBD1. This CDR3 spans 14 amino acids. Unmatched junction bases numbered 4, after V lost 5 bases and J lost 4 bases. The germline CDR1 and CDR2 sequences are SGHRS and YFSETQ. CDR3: CASRRTGGAYGYTF. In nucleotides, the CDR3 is TGCGCCAGCAGAAGGACAGGGGGCGCCTATGGCTACACCTTC.

CDR3 protein: CASSITLAGGPFGELFF. The CDR3 nucleotides are TGTGCCAGTAGTATCACCCTAGCGGGGGGGCCGTTCGGGGAGCTGTTTTTT. This sequence joins TRBV19 and TRBJ2-2; 12 nucleotides line up with TRBD2. CDR1 and CDR2 (germline): LNHDA, SQIVND (reference sequence). The CDR3 has 17 residues. With V trimmed by 3 bases and J by 7 bases, 9 bases remained unmatched.

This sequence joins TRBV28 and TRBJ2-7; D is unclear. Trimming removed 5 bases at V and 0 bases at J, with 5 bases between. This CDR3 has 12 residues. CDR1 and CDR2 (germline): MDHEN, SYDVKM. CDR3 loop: CASSQYSYEQYF. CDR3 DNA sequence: TGTGCCAGCAGTCAGTACTCCTACGAGCAGTACTTC.

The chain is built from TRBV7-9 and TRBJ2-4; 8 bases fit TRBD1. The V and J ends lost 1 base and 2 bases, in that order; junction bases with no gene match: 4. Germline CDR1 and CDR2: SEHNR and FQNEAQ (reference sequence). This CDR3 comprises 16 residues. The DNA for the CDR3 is TGTGCCAGCAGCTTAGGAGACAGGGGAACCAAAAACATTCAGTACTTC. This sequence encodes CASSLGDRGTKNIQYF.

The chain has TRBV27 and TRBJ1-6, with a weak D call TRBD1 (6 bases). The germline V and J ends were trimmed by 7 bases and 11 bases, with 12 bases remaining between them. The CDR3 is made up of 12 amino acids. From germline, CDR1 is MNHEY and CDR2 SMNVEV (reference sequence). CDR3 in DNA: TGTGCCAGCACATCAGGGACAACACCCCTCCACTTT. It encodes CASTSGTTPLHF.

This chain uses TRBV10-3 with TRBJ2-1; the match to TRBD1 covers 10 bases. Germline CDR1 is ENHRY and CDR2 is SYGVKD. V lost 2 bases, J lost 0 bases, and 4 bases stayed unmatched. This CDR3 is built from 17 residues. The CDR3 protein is CAISEPWTGGSYNEQFF. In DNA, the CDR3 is TGTGCCATCAGTGAGCCCTGGACAGGGGGCTCCTACAATGAGCAGTTCTTC.

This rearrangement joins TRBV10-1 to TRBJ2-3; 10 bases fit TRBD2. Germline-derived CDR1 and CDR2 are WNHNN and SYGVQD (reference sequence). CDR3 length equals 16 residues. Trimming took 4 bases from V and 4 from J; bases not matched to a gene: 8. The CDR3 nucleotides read TGCGCCAGCAGTGGGCTCACTAGCGGGGCGGCAGATACGCAGTATTTT. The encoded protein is CASSGLTSGAADTQYF.

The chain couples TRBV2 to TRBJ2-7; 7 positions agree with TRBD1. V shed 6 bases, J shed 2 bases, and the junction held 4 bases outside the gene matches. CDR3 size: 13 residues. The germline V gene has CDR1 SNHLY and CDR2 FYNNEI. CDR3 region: CASSGQVPYEQYF. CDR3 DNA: TGTGCCAGCAGCGGACAGGTCCCCTACGAGCAGTACTTC.

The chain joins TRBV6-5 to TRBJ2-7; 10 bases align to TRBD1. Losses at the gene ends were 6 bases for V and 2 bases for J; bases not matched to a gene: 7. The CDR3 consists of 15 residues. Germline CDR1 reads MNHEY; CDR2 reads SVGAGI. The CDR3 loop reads CASRKGQGDTYEQYF. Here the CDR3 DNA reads TGTGCCAGCAGAAAAGGACAGGGGGACACCTACGAGCAGTACTTC.

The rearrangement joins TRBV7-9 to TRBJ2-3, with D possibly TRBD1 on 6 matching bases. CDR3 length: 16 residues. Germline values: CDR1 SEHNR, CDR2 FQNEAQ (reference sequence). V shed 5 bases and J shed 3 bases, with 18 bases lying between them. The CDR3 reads CASSPNTGRVTDTQYF. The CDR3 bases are TGTGCCAGCAGCCCTAACACAGGGCGAGTAACAGATACGCAGTATTTT.